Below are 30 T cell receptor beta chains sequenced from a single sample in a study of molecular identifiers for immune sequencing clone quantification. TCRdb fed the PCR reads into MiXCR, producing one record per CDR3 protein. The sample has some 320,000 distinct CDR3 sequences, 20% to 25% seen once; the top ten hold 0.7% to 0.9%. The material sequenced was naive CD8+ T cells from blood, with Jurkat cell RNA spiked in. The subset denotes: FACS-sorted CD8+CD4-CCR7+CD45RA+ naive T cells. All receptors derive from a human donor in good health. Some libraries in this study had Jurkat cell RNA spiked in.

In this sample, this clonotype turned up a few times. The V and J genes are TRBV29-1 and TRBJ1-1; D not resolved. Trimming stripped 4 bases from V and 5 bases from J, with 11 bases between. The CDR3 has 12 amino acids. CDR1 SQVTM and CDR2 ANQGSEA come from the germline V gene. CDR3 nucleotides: TGCAGCGTTGTTGTTTTTGGGACTGAAGCTTTCTTT. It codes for CSVVVFGTEAFF.

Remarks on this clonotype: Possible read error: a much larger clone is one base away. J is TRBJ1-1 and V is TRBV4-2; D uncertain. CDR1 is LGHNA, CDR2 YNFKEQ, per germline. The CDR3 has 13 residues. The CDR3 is CANSQVGITEAFF. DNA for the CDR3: TGTGCCAACAGCCAAGTTGGCATCACTGAAGCTTTCTTT.

This chain's CDR3 is CASSFAGSNEQFF. The CDR3 DNA is TGTGCCAGCAGTTTCGCAGGTTCCAATGAGCAGTTCTTC. This chain connects TRBV28 to TRBJ2-1; D call uncertain. The germline CDR1 and CDR2 sequences are MDHEN and SYDVKM. This CDR3 comprises 13 residues. Trimming removed 3 bases at V and 6 bases at J, with 9 bases between. The full variable domain, with the rest looked up from reference TRBV28 and TRBJ2-1, is DVKVTQSSRYLVKRTGEKVFLECVQDMDHENMFWYRQDPGLGLRLIYFSYDVKMKEKGDIPEGYSVSREKKERFSLILESASTNQTSMYLCASSFAGSNEQFFGPGTRLTVL.

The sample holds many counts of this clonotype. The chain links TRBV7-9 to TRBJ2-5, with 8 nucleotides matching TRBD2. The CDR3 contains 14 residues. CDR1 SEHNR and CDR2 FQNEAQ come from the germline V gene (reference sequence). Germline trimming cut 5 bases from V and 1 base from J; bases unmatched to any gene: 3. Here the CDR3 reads CASSRSGGQETQYF. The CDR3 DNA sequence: TGTGCCAGCAGCCGGAGCGGGGGCCAAGAGACCCAGTACTTC.

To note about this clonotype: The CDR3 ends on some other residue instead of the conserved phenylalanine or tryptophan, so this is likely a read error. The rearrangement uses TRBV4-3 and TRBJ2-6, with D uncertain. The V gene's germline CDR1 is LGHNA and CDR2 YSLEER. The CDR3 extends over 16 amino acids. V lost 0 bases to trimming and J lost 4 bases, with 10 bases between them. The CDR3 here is CASSQDHGFGANVLTS. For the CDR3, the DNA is TGCGCCAGCAGCCAAGATCACGGGTTCGGGGCCAACGTCCTGACTTCC.

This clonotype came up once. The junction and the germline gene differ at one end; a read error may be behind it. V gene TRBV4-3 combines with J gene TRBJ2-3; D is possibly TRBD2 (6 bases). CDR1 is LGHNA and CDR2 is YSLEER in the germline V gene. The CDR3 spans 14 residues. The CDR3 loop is CANSQGGVGGTQYF. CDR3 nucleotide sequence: TGCGCCAACAGCCAGGGAGGTGTGGGAGGTACGCAGTATTTT.

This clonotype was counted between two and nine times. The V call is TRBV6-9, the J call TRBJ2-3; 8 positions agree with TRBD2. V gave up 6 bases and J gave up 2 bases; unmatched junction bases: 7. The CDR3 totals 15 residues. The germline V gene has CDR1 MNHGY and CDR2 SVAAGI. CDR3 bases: TGTGCCAGCAGGACTACTAGCGGACACACAGATACGCAGTATTTT. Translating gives CASRTTSGHTDTQYF.

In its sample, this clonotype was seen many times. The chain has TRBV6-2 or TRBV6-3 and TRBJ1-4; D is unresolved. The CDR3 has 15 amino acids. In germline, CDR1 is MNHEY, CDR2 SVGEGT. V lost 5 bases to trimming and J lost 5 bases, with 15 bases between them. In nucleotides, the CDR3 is TGTGCCAGCAGTCCCTTCAGCGGATTAAATGAAAAACTGTTTTTT. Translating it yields CASSPFSGLNEKLFF.

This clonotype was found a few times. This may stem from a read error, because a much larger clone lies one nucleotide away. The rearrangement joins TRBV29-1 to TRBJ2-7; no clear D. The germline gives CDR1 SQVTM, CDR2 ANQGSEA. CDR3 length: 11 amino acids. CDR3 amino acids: CGVEENYEQYF. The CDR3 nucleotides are TGCGGCGTTGAAGAGAACTACGAGCAGTACTTC.

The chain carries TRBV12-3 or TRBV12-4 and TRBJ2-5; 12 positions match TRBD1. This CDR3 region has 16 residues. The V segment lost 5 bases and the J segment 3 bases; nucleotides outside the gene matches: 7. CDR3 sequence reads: CASSPSGTGGEETQYF. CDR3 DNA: TGTGCCAGCAGTCCCTCAGGGACAGGGGGCGAAGAGACCCAGTACTTC.

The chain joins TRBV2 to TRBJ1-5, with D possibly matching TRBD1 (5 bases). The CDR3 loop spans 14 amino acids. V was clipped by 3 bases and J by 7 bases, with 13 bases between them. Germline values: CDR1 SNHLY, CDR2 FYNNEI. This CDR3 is CASSDNMGLQPQHF. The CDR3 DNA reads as TGTGCCAGCAGTGACAATATGGGACTACAGCCCCAGCATTTT.

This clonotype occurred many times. CDR3 DNA: TGCAGTGCTAGTCCCGAGGGAGGGACAGCCTACGAGCAGTACTTC. It codes for CSASPEGGTAYEQYF. This chain connects TRBV20-1 to TRBJ2-7; perhaps D is TRBD1 or TRBD2 (7 bases each). The CDR3 extends over 15 amino acids. V lost 3 bases and J lost 2, with 17 bases in between. The germline V gene has CDR1 DFQATT and CDR2 SNEGSKA (reference sequence).

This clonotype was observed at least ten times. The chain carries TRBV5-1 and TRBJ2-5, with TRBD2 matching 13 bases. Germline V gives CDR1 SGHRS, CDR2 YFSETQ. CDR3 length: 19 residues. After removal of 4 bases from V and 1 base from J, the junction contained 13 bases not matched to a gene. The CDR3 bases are TGCGCCAGCAGCCCCAGACTAGCGGGAGGCCCAGCACCCCAAGAGACCCAGTACTTC. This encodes CASSPRLAGGPAPQETQYF.

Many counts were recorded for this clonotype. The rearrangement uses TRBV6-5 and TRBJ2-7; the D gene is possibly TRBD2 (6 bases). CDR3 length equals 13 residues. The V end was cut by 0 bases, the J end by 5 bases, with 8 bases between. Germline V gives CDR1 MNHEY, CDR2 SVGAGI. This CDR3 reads CASSYSGGNEQYF. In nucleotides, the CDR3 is TGTGCCAGCAGTTACTCTGGGGGGAACGAGCAGTACTTC.

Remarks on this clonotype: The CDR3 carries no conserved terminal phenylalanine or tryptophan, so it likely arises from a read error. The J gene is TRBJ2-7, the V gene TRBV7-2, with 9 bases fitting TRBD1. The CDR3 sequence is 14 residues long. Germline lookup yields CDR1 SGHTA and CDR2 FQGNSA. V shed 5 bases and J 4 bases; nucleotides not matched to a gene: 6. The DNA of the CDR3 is TGTGCCAGCAGCCTGGGACAGGGAGGTTACGAGCAGTACATC. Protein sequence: CASSLGQGGYEQYI.

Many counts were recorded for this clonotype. CDR3 DNA: TGTGCCAGCAGCCCACACATGAATGAGCAGTTCTTC. Translation: CASSPHMNEQFF. The chain is built from TRBV7-6 and TRBJ2-1; no clear D. The CDR3 runs to 12 residues. Trimming took 5 bases from V and 7 from J, leaving 9 bases between them. Germline V gene lookup returns CDR1 SGHVS and CDR2 FNYEAQ.

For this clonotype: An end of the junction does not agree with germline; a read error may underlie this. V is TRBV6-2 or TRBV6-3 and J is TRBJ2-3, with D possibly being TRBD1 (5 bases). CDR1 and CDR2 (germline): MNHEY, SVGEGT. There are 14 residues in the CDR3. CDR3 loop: CASSWLASTGTQYF. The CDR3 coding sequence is TGTGCCAGCAGTTGGCTCGCATCCACAGGTACGCAGTATTTT.

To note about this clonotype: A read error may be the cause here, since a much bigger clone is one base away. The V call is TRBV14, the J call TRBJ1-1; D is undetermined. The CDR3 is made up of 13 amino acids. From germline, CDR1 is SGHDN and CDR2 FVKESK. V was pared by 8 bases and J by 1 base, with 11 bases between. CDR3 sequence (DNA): TGTGCCAGCGGTTTCCCGGGGAACACTGAAGCTTTCTTT. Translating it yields CASGFPGNTEAFF.

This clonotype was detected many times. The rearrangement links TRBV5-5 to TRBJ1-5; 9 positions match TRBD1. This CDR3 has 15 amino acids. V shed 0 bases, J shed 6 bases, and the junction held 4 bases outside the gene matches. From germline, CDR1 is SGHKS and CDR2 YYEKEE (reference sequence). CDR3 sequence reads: CASSLGTGVRQPQHF. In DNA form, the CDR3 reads TGTGCCAGCAGCTTGGGGACAGGGGTACGTCAGCCCCAGCATTTT.

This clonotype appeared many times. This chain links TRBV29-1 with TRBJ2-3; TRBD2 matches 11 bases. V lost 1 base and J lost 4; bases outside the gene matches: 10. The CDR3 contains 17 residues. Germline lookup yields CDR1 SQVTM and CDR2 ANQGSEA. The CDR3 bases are TGCAGCGTTGAAGGGGGTAGCGGGAGGGCCCGGGCAGATACGCAGTATTTT. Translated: CSVEGGSGRARADTQYF.

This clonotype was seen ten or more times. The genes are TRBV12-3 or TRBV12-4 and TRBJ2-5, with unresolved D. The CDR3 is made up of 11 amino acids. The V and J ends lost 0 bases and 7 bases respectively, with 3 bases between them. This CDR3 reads CASSLAGTQYF. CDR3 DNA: TGTGCCAGCAGTTTAGCCGGGACCCAGTACTTC.

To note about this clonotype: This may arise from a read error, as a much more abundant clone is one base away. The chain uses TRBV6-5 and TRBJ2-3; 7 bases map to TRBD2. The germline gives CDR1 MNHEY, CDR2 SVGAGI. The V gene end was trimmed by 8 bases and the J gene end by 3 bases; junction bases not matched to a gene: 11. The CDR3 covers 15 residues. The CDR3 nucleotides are TGTGCCAGCGGAGAAGTTCAACTAGCGACAGATACGCAGTATTTT. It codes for CASGEVQLATDTQYF.

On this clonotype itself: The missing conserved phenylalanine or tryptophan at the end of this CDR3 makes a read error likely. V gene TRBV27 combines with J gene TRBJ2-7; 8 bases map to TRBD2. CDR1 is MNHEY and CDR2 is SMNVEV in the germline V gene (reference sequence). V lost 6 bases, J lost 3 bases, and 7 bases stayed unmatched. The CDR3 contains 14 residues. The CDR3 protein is CASRAGVGGYEQYL. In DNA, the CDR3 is TGTGCCAGCAGAGCGGGAGTCGGGGGCTACGAGCAGTACCTC.

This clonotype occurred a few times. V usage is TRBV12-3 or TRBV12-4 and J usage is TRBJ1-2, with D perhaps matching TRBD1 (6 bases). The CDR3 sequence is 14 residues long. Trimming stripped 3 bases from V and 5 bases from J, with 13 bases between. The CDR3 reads CASSFQGMLYGYTF. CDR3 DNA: TGTGCCAGCAGTTTTCAGGGGATGCTTTATGGCTACACCTTC.

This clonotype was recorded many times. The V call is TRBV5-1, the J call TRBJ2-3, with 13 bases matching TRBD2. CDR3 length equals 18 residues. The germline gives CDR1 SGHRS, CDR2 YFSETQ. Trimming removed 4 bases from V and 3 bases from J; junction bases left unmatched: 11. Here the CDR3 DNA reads TGCGCCAGCAGCCCGGGACTAGCGGGAACAACGCCGACAGATACGCAGTATTTT. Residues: CASSPGLAGTTPTDTQYF. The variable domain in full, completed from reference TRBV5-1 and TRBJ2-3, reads KAGVTQTPRYLIKTRGQQVTLSCSPISGHRSVSWYQQTPGQGLQFLFEYFSETQRNKGNFPGRFSGRQFSNSRSEMNVSTLELGDSALYLCASSPGLAGTTPTDTQYFGPGTRLTVL.

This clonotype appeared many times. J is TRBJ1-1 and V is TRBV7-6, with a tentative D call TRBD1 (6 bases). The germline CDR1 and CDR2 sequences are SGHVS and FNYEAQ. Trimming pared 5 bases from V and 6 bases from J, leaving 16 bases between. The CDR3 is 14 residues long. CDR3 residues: CASSPRRGGPEAFF. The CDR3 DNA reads TGTGCCAGCAGCCCGAGGCGGGGGGGGCCTGAAGCTTTCTTT.

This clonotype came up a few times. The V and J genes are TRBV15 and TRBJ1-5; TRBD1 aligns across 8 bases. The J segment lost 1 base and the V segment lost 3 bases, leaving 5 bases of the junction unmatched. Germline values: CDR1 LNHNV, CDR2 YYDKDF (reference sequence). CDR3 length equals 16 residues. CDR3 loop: CATSREDRVSNQPQHF. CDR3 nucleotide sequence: TGTGCCACCAGCAGGGAGGACAGGGTGAGCAATCAGCCCCAGCATTTT.

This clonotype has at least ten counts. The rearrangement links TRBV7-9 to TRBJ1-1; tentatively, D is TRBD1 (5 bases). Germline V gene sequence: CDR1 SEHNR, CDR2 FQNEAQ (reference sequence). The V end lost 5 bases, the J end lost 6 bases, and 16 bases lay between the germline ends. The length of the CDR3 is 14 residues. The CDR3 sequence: CASSPPRGAAEAFF. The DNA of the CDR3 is TGTGCCAGCAGCCCCCCCCGGGGCGCGGCTGAAGCTTTCTTT.

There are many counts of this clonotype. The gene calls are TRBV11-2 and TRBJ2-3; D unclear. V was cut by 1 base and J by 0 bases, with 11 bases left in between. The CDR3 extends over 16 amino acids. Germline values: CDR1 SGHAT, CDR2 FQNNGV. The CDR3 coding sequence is TGTGCCAGCAGCTTAGGATCAGCGAGTAGCACAGATACGCAGTATTTT. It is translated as CASSLGSASSTDTQYF.

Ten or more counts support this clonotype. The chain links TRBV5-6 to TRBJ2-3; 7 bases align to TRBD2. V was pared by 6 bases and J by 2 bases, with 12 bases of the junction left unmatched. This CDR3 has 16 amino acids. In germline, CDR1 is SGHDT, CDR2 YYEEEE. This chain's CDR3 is CASTKQGSGVTDTQYF. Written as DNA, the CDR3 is TGTGCCAGCACCAAGCAGGGCAGCGGGGTCACAGATACGCAGTATTTT.